This T cell receptor (beta chain) originates from a study of Graves' ophthalmopathy and Graves' hyperthyroidism. Turning to the study itself: Before any treatment, peripheral blood was taken at the initial diagnosis.

Patients were diagnosed from clinical symptoms, serum thyroxine, TRAb, thyroid ultrasound and orbital computed tomography. TCR beta CDR3 regions were amplified from RNA transcripts. Scientists carried out first-round RT-PCR using HTBI primers and then a second-round multiplex PCR. Each CDR3 protein gets one entry after TCRdb re-called the multiplex PCR reads with MiXCR. In the table there are around 600,000 distinct CDR3 sequences, more than 40% of which are singletons. Many counts were recorded for this clonotype. Its antigen remains unknown. Regarding the study as a whole: Most thyroid-expanded clonotypes exceeding 0.001 frequency were also found in blood. A 13-signature model separated ophthalmopathy from stable hyperthyroidism, reaching 85% to 90% sensitivity and 80% to 83% specificity cross-validated.

This sequence was found in an adult man with Graves' ophthalmopathy. Sequencing was performed on peripheral blood.

In nucleotides, the CDR3 is TGCAGCGTTGAAAGGGTGGGGGGCGCTGGGGCCAACGTCCTGACTTTC. Protein: CSVERVGGAGANVLTF. The J gene is TRBJ2-6, the V gene TRBV29-1; D assignment may be TRBD1 or TRBD2 (6 bases each). Germline V gives CDR1 SQVTM, CDR2 ANQGSEA. There are 16 residues in the CDR3. Trimming removed 2 bases from V and 2 bases from J, with 13 bases in between.